Each of the 2 T cell receptor beta chains below was sequenced from the same sample in a study of blood T cell repertoires in COVID-19. The data were produced by immunoSEQ multiplex PCR, yet TCRdb's version contains in-frame clones alone and is incomplete. The table records approximately 210,000 clones, around nine tenths of them present only once. The material sequenced was peripheral blood. These receptors were collected from a middle-aged man with acute or convalescent COVID-19.

The chain uses TRBV7-8 and TRBJ2-6, with TRBD1 identical over 9 bases. Looked up from germline, CDR1 is SGHVS and CDR2 is FQNEAQ. After removal of 5 bases from V and 0 bases from J, the junction contained 11 bases not matched to a gene. The CDR3 length is 19 residues. The CDR3 is CASSHPRQGGLSGANVLTF. The CDR3 DNA sequence: TGTGCCAGCAGCCATCCCCGACAGGGGGGGCTCTCTGGGGCCAACGTCCTGACTTTC.

In this sample, this clone turned up many times. V usage is TRBV18 and J usage is TRBJ1-1, with TRBD1 as a possible D gene (6 bases). CDR3 length: 15 residues. Trimming took off 6 bases at V and 6 bases at J, with 20 bases between the two ends. CDR1 is KGHSH, CDR2 LQKENI, per germline. The CDR3: CASSRPAGEGAEAFF. In DNA, the CDR3 is TGTGCCAGCTCCCGCCCCGCAGGGGAAGGGGCTGAAGCTTTCTTT.